This is a list of T cell receptor beta chains from one sample in a study of cytomegalovirus exposure and HLA in healthy donors. The assay was immunoSEQ multiplex PCR, and TCRdb's table has in-frame clones only and misses some. The repertoire holds 170,000 or so clones, with around 80% as singletons. Sample: PBMCs. The receptors originated from a man in his forties or fifties in good health and CMV-seropositive. The CDR3 runs from the conserved cysteine through the conserved F or W. D genes are given only for firm matches. Size is omitted from some rows. Given values are once, few, many or a class for expanded clones.

J | size | V | D | length | CDR3 | DNA
TRBJ2-1 | NA | TRBV15 | NA | 16 | CATSRTLVGEADEQFF | TGTGCCACCAGCAGAACTCTTGTTGGGGAAGCGGATGAGCAGTTCTTC
TRBJ2-1 | NA | TRBV7-6 | NA | 15 | CASSPPRVQYNEQFF | TGTGCCAGCAGTCCCCCGAGGGTGCAGTACAATGAGCAGTTCTTC
TRBJ1-2 | NA | TRBV9 | NA | 14 | CASSLQGRQGGYTF | TGTGCCAGCAGCCTTCAGGGGCGGCAAGGTGGCTACACCTTC
TRBJ1-2 | NA | TRBV7-6 | NA | 13 | CASSLAPTYGYTF | TGTGCCAGCAGCTTAGCCCCAACTTATGGCTACACCTTC
TRBJ1-2 | NA | TRBV27 | NA | 14 | CASSLSARGGGYTF | TGTGCCAGCAGTTTATCAGCCCGGGGGGGTGGCTACACCTTC
TRBJ1-2 | NA | TRBV7-8 | NA | 15 | CASSPRQLTDYGYTF | TGTGCCAGCAGCCCCCGCCAGCTGACAGACTATGGCTACACCTTC
TRBJ1-3 | NA | TRBV25-1 | NA | 13 | CASRTRNGDTIYF | TGTGCCAGCAGGACGCGAAACGGAGACACCATATATTTT
TRBJ2-3 | NA | TRBV29-1 | NA | 13 | CSVARVGTDTQYF | TGCAGCGTTGCCAGGGTTGGCACAGATACGCAGTATTTT
TRBJ2-5 | NA | TRBV28 | NA | 15 | CASSLKRTRGETQYF | TGTGCCAGCAGTTTGAAGCGGACCCGAGGAGAGACCCAGTACTTC
TRBJ2-5 | NA | TRBV5-1 | NA | 16 | CASSLVMGGTGGTQYF | TGCGCCAGCAGCTTGGTGATGGGTGGGACTGGCGGGACCCAGTACTTC
TRBJ1-6 | NA | TRBV30 | NA | 18 | CAWSPTIPGGQRNSPLHF | TGTGCCTGGAGTCCGACAATTCCCGGTGGACAGCGAAATTCACCCCTCCACTTT
TRBJ1-1 | once | TRBV7-8 | TRBD1 | 12 | CASSLNTGGAFF | TGTGCCAGCAGCTTAAATACAGGGGGAGCTTTCTTT
TRBJ2-5 | NA | TRBV7-9 | NA | 12 | CASSSHLETQYF | TGTGCCAGCAGCAGCCATTTAGAGACCCAGTACTTC
TRBJ2-1 | NA | TRBV7-2 | TRBD2 | 15 | CASSSDSGGANEQFF | TGTGCCAGCAGCTCCGATAGCGGGGGGGCCAATGAGCAGTTCTTC
TRBJ2-1 | NA | TRBV11-3 | NA | 15 | CASSFPQAFYNEQFF | TGTGCCAGCAGCTTTCCCCAGGCGTTCTACAATGAGCAGTTCTTC
TRBJ2-5 | NA | TRBV7-3 | NA | 16 | CASSPAGGRGGETQYF | TGTGCCAGCAGCCCGGCGGGTGGTAGAGGAGGAGAGACCCAGTACTTC
TRBJ1-2 | NA | TRBV28 | NA | 21 | CASSLRNFGLSDSQSNYGYTF | TGTGCCAGCAGTTTACGTAACTTCGGCTTGTCGGACAGCCAATCTAACTATGGCTACACCTTC
TRBJ2-5 | NA | TRBV2 | TRBD2 | 17 | CASSERTSGGAGETQYF | TGTGCCAGCAGTGAAAGGACTAGCGGGGGGGCGGGGGAGACCCAGTACTTC